One TCR beta chain is described in this entry. As processed by the authors: Amplification with reference gene primers provided the estimates of nucleated cell counts. The method was immunoSEQ multiplex PCR; TCRdb's version includes in-frame clones alone and lacks a portion of them. The V and J calls and the clone size are those of that table, but D and trimming were determined from the DNA. The table has 250,000 to 300,000 clones, around four fifths seen once. This sample was taken from a study of blood T cell repertoires in COVID-19. Study as a whole: From the United States, Italy and Spain came samples of acute and convalescent COVID-19. In each case, the material was cDNA or gDNA derived from T cells, B-cell-depleted T cells, or PBMCs.

The germline gives CDR1 WNHNN, CDR2 SYGVQD (reference sequence). The V gene end was trimmed by 9 bases and the J gene end by 0 bases; junction bases not matched to a gene: 20. The CDR3 runs to 19 residues. Sequenced: peripheral blood. This receptor was taken from a man between 60 and 75 years old who had recovered from COVID-19. The J gene is TRBJ2-3, the V gene TRBV10-1; 8 positions agree with TRBD2. The DNA of the CDR3 is TGCGCCAGTGATGGCCGGGAGGGAAACGGGAGGACCAGCACAGATACGCAGTATTTT. It translates to CASDGREGNGRTSTDTQYF.